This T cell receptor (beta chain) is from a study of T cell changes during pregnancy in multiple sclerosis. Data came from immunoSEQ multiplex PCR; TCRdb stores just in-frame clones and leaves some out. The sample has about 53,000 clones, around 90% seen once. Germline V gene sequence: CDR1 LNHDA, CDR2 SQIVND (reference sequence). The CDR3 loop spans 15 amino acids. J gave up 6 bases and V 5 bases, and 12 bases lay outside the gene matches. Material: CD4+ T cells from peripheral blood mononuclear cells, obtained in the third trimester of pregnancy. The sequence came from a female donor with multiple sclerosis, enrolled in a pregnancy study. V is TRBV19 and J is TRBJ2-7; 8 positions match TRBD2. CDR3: CASSQRGTRSSEQYF. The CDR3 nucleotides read TGTGCCAGTAGTCAGCGGGGGACACGATCTAGCGAGCAGTACTTC.